A selection of T cell receptor beta chains follows, all from one sample in a study of cytomegalovirus exposure and HLA in healthy donors. The assay was immunoSEQ multiplex PCR, and TCRdb's table has in-frame clones only and misses some. The sample contains 200,000 to 250,000 clones, over 65% of which appear only once. Sequenced input: PBMCs. The receptors originated from a man between 35 and 55 years old in good health and CMV-seronegative. Each CDR3 is given with its conserved first and last residue. D genes are given only for firm matches. Size is stated for part of the rows, as once, few or many counts, or as a class when the clone is expanded.

v_gene	d_gene	j_gene	abundance	CDR3nt	CDR3aa
TRBV4-1	NA	TRBJ1-2	NA	TGCGCCAGCAGCCAACTAGGTACCTATGGCTACACCTTC	CASSQLGTYGYTF
TRBV9	NA	TRBJ1-6	NA	TGTGCCAGCAGCGTAGTCCCGGAGGATGGTAATTCACCCCTCCACTTT	CASSVVPEDGNSPLHF
TRBV12-5	NA	TRBJ2-5	NA	TGTGCTAGTGGTGGCGGGACAGTACAAGAGACCCAGTACTTC	CASGGGTVQETQYF
TRBV7-3	TRBD2	TRBJ2-1	NA	TGTGCCAGCAGCCTGTTCCCTAGCGGGAGTTCCTACAATGAGCAGTTCTTC	CASSLFPSGSSYNEQFF
TRBV30	NA	TRBJ2-1	once	TGTGCCTGGAGTGTACTGGGCGCGGGTGAGCAGTTCTTC	CAWSVLGAGEQFF
TRBV2	TRBD2	TRBJ2-7	once	TGTGCCAGCAATAGCGGGAGGGCCCACGAGCAGTACTTC	CASNSGRAHEQYF
TRBV4-2	TRBD1	TRBJ2-7	NA	TGTGCCAGCAGCCAAGACGGGACAGGGGGCGCCTACGAGCAGTACTTC	CASSQDGTGGAYEQYF
TRBV7-9	NA	TRBJ2-3	NA	TGTGCCAGCAGCCGACAGGCCCTCGGCACAGATACGCAGTATTTT	CASSRQALGTDTQYF
TRBV2	NA	TRBJ1-5	NA	TGTGCCAGCAGTGAAGCGATCGGGGGGAGCAATCAGCCCCAGCATTTT	CASSEAIGGSNQPQHF
TRBV25-1	NA	TRBJ1-5	NA	TGTGCCAGCAGTGAATTCGGAGGTCAGCCCCAGCATTTT	CASSEFGGQPQHF
TRBV7-6	NA	TRBJ2-1	NA	TGTGCCAGCAGCACGCGAACAGTTAGCTCCTACAATGAGCAGTTCTTC	CASSTRTVSSYNEQFF
TRBV5-8	TRBD2	TRBJ2-1	NA	TGTGCCAGCAGCTTTCGTTTAGCGGGAGGGCTTGGGTACAATGAGCAGTTCTTC	CASSFRLAGGLGYNEQFF
TRBV7-9	TRBD1	TRBJ2-6	NA	TGTGCCAGCAGCCTCCAGGGGGCTGGGGCCAACGTCCTGACTTTC	CASSLQGAGANVLTF
TRBV30	TRBD2	TRBJ2-3	NA	TGTGCCTGGAGGCTAGCGGGCCTCACAGATACGCAGTATTTT	CAWRLAGLTDTQYF
TRBV28	NA	TRBJ1-2	NA	TGTGCCAGCAGTTTTCGGGGGGCGTATGGCTACACCTTC	CASSFRGAYGYTF
TRBV15	NA	TRBJ1-4	NA	TGTGCCACCAGCAGAAGTCGATTACAGGGTTTTAATGAAAAACTGTTTTTT	CATSRSRLQGFNEKLFF
TRBV5-4	NA	TRBJ2-2	NA	TGTGCCAGCTGGGGAGGAGCATACGCGAACACCGGGGAGCTGTTTTTT	CASWGGAYANTGELFF
TRBV7-9	TRBD1	TRBJ1-1	few	TGTGCCAGCAGCGAAACCGGGACAGTGAACACTGAAGCTTTCTTT	CASSETGTVNTEAFF
TRBV7-2	NA	TRBJ2-3	few	TGTGCCAGCAGCTGGGGCAGGGACTTGACAGATACGCAGTATTTT	CASSWGRDLTDTQYF
TRBV7-8	TRBD1	TRBJ2-6	few	TGTGCCAGCAGCTCGTCCGGGACAGGCCCTACTGGGGCCAACGTCCTGACTTTC	CASSSSGTGPTGANVLTF
TRBV11-2	NA	TRBJ1-3	NA	TGTGCCAGCAGTCTACAGGGAAACACCATATATTTT	CASSLQGNTIYF
TRBV2	TRBD1	TRBJ1-2	NA	TGTGCCAGCAGCCTGCCGGCCGCCGGGACAGGGGCGCGGGACTATGGCTACACCTTC	CASSLPAAGTGARDYGYTF
TRBV2	NA	TRBJ1-3	NA	TGTGCCAGCACACAGGCCTACTCTGGAAACACCATATATTTT	CASTQAYSGNTIYF
TRBV5-6	NA	TRBJ2-7	NA	TGTGCCAGCAGCTTGACCGGGGGCTACGAGCAGTACTTC	CASSLTGGYEQYF
TRBV18	NA	TRBJ2-7	few	TGTGCCAGCTCCCCCTCAGCAGGGGTGAGCGAGCAGTACTTC	CASSPSAGVSEQYF
TRBV7-9	NA	TRBJ2-3	NA	TGTGCCAGCAGGACCGGGGGGCGCACAGATACGCAGTATTTT	CASRTGGRTDTQYF
TRBV7-2	TRBD2	TRBJ2-1	NA	TGTGCCAGCAGCTTAGACGGGCTAGCGGGACGGGAGCAGTTCTTC	CASSLDGLAGREQFF
TRBV7-3	TRBD1	TRBJ2-6	NA	TGTGCCAGCAGCTCCTCAGGGGGCTCTGGGGCCAACATCCTGACTTTC	CASSSSGGSGANILTF
TRBV7-2	NA	TRBJ2-7	NA	TGTGCCAGCAGCCTCCGAAGGGCTAGCACCTACGAGCAGTACTTC	CASSLRRASTYEQYF
TRBV28	NA	TRBJ1-4	few	TGTGCCAGCAGTCGGGGGGTAATCAGCGAAAAACTGTTTTTT	CASSRGVISEKLFF
TRBV10-3	NA	TRBJ2-4	NA	TGTGCCATCAGATCTGCAGGGCATAACATTCAGTACTTC	CAIRSAGHNIQYF
TRBV7-9	NA	TRBJ1-1	few	TGTTCCAGCAGCTTAACCGGAGCGGCGCTGAACACTGAAGCTTTCTTT	CSSSLTGAALNTEAFF
TRBV5-6	NA	TRBJ1-3	NA	TGTGCCAGCAGCTTGGAACGGAGCTCTGGAAACACCATATATTTT	CASSLERSSGNTIYF
TRBV29-1	TRBD1	TRBJ2-7	NA	TGCAGCGTTGTAGGTTTGTCCGGACAGGTGTCCTACGAGCAGTACTTC	CSVVGLSGQVSYEQYF
TRBV10-3	TRBD2	TRBJ2-5	NA	TGTGCCATCAGTGAGGCAGGACTAGCGGGAACCCTCCAAGAGACCCAGTACTTC	CAISEAGLAGTLQETQYF
TRBV19	NA	TRBJ1-5	NA	TGTGCCAGTAGTCCCGGGATCCCCAATCAGCCCCAGCATTTT	CASSPGIPNQPQHF
TRBV7-2	TRBD2	TRBJ2-7	NA	TGTGCCAGCAGCTTAACTAGCGGGGGGCTACGACCGTACTTC	CASSLTSGGLRPYF
TRBV6-4	TRBD1	TRBJ1-1	NA	TGTGCCAGCAGGGATTCTCGGGCAGGGGGCACTGAAGCTTTCTTT	CASRDSRAGGTEAFF
TRBV5-1	NA	TRBJ1-2	few	TGCGCCAGCAGCTTGGACGAGGTAGCCTACACCTTC	CASSLDEVAYTF
TRBV4-3	NA	TRBJ2-3	NA	TGCGCCAGCAGCCAAGACAGTCAGGGCACAGATACGCAGTATTTT	CASSQDSQGTDTQYF
TRBV11-2	TRBD2	TRBJ2-7	NA	TGTGCCAGCAGCTTAGAGGGAGGGCCCTACGAGCAGTACTTC	CASSLEGGPYEQYF
TRBV5-1	NA	TRBJ2-5	NA	TGCGCCAGCAGCTTAGACTCCCGAGGGCAGACCCAGTACTTC	CASSLDSRGQTQYF
TRBV2	NA	TRBJ1-4	NA	TGTGCCAGCACCTTATCGGGCAGGGGTAATGAAAAACTGTTTTTT	CASTLSGRGNEKLFF
TRBV6-5	TRBD2	TRBJ2-7	NA	TGTGCCAGCAGTCCCGGGACTAGCGTTTCCTACGAGCAGTACTTC	CASSPGTSVSYEQYF
TRBV4-3	NA	TRBJ2-5	NA	TGCGCCAGCAGCCCTTCCGGGACACCCGAAGAGACCCAGTACTTC	CASSPSGTPEETQYF
TRBV10-2	TRBD2	TRBJ2-1	NA	TGCGCCAGCAAAGGGGGGACTAGCTATGAGCAGTTCTTC	CASKGGTSYEQFF
TRBV5-4	NA	TRBJ1-6	NA	TGTGCCAGCAGCTTGGCCCTCGGGGGGCCTAATTCACCCCTCCACTTT	CASSLALGGPNSPLHF
TRBV30	TRBD2	TRBJ2-1	NA	TGTGCCTGGAGTGTTCTCCTTGGCGGGAGAGGCAATGAGCAGTTCTTC	CAWSVLLGGRGNEQFF
TRBV7-8	TRBD1	TRBJ1-5	once	TGTGCCAGCAGCACCGGACAGGGGAAGGGTCAGCCCCAGCATTTT	CASSTGQGKGQPQHF
TRBV7-9	NA	TRBJ2-7	NA	TGTGCCAGCAGCTCGGACAGATCCTACGAGCAGTACTTC	CASSSDRSYEQYF
TRBV7-6	TRBD1	TRBJ1-1	NA	TGTGCCAGCAGCTTAGGGACAGGGAGGACTGAAGCTTTCTTT	CASSLGTGRTEAFF
TRBV7-3	TRBD2	TRBJ2-3	few	TGTGCCAGCAGCCGTAGCGGGAGTTGGGATACGCAGTATTTT	CASSRSGSWDTQYF
TRBV7-9	NA	TRBJ2-7	few	TGTGCCAGCAGCTTAGCGCAGGGTTCGGGCTACGAGCAGTACTTC	CASSLAQGSGYEQYF
TRBV7-2	NA	TRBJ2-1	NA	TGTGCCAGCGCCCTTGACAGGTTCATGATCAATGAGCAGTTCTTC	CASALDRFMINEQFF